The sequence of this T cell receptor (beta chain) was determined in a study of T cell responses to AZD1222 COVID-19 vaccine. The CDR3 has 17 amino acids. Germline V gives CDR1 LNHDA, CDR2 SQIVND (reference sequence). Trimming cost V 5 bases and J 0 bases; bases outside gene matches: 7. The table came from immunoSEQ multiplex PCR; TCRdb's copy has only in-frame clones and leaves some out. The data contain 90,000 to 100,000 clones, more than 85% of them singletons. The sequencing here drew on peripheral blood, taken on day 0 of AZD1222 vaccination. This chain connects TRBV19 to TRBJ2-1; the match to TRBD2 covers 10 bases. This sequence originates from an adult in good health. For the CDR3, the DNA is TGTGCCAGTAGTCGGGCGGCTAGCGGGAGCTCCTACAATGAGCAGTTCTTC. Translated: CASSRAASGSSYNEQFF.